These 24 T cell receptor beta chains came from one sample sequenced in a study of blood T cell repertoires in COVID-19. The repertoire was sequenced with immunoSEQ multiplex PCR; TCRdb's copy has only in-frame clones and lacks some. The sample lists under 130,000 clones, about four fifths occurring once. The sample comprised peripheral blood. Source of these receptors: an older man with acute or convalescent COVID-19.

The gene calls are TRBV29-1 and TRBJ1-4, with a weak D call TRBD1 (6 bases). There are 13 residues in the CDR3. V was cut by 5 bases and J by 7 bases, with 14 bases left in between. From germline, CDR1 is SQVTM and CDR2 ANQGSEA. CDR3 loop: CSVNRGIGEKLFF. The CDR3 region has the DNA TGCAGCGTTAATAGGGGGATTGGTGAAAAACTGTTTTTT.

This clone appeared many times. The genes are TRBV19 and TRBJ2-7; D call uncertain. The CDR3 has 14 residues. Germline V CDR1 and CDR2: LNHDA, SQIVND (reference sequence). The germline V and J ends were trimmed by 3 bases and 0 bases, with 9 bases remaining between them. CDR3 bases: TGTGCCAGTAGTATCACCGCGAGCTCCTACGAGCAGTACTTC. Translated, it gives CASSITASSYEQYF.

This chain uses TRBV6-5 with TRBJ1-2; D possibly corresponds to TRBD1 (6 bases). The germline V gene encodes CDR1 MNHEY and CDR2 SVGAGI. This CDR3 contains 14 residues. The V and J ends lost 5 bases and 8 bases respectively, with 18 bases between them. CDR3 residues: CASSPDRGAEGYTF. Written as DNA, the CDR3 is TGTGCCAGCAGTCCCGACCGGGGGGCTGAGGGCTACACCTTC.

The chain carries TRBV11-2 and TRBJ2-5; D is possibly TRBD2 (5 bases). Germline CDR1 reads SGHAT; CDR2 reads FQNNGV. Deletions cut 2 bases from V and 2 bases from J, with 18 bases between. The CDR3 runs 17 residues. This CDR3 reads CASSLSHAGPPQETQYF. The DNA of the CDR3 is TGTGCCAGCAGCTTATCTCACGCGGGCCCACCGCAAGAGACCCAGTACTTC.

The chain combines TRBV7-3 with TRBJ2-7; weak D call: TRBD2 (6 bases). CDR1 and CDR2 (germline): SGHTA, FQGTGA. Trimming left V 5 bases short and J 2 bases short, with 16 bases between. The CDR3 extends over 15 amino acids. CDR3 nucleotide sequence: TGTGCCAGCAGCCCGAGGGCTAGCGACACCTACGAGCAGTACTTC. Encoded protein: CASSPRASDTYEQYF.

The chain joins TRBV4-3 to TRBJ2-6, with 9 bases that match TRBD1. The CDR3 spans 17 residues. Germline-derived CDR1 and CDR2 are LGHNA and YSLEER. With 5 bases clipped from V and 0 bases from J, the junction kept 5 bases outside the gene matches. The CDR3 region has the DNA TGCGCCAGCAGCATACAGGGACAGGGCTCTGGGGCCAACGTCCTGACTTTC. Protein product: CASSIQGQGSGANVLTF.

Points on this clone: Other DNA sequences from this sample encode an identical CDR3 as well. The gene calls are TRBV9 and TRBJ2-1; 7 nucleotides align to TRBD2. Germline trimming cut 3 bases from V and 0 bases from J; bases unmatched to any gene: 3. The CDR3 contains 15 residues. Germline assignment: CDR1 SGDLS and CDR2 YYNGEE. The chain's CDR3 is CASSASGSSYNEQFF. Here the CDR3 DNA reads TGTGCCAGCAGCGCTAGCGGCAGCTCCTACAATGAGCAGTTCTTC.

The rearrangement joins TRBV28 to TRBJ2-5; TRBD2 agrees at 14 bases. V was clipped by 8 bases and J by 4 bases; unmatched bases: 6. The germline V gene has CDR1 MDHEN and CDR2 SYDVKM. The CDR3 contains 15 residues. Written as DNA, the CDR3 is TGTGCCAGCGGGACTAGCGGGAGTTTGGGAGAGACCCAGTACTTC. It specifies CASGTSGSLGETQYF.

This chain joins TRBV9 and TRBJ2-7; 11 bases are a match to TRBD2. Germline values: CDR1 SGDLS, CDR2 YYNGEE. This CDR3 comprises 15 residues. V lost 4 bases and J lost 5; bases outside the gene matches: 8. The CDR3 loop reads CASSPEGTSGHEQYF. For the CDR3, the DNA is TGTGCCAGCAGCCCCGAAGGGACTAGCGGTCACGAGCAGTACTTC.

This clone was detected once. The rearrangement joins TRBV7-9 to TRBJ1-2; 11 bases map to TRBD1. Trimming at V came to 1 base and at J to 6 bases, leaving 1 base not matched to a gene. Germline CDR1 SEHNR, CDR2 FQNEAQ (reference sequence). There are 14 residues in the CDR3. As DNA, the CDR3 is TGTGCCAGCAGCTTAGGGACAGGGGGCCATGGCTACACCTTC. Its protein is CASSLGTGGHGYTF.

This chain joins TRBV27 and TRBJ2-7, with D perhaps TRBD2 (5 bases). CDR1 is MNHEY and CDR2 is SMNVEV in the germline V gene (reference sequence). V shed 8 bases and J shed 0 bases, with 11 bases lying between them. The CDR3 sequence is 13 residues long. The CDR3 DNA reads TGTGCCAGCCGCGGGCCGTACTCCTACGAGCAGTACTTC. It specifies CASRGPYSYEQYF.

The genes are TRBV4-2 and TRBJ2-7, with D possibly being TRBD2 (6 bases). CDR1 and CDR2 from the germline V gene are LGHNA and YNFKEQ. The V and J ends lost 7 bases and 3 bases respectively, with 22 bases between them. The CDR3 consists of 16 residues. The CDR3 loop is CASTNEYGGAVYEQYF. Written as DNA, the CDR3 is TGTGCCAGCACCAACGAATACGGAGGGGCTGTCTACGAGCAGTACTTC.

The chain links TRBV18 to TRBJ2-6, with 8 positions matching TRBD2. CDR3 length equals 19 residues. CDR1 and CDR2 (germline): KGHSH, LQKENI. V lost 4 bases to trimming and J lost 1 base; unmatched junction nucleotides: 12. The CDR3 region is CASSLLVGTSESGANVLTF. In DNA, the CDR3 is TGTGCCAGCTCACTCTTAGTCGGGACTAGTGAATCTGGGGCCAACGTCCTGACTTTC. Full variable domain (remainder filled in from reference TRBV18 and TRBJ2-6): NAGVMQNPRHLVRRRGQEARLRCSPMKGHSHVYWYRQLPEEGLKFMVYLQKENIIDESGMPKERFSAEFPKEGPSILRIQQVVRGDSAAYFCASSLLVGTSESGANVLTFGAGSRLTVL.

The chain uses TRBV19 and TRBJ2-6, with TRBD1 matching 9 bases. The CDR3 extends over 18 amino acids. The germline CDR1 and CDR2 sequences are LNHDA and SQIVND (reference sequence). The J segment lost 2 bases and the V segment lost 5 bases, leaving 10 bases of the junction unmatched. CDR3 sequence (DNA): TGTGCCAGTAGTCAGACAGGGGGATCTATGGCTGGGGCCAACGTCCTGACTTTC. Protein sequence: CASSQTGGSMAGANVLTF. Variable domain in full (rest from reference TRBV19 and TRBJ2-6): DGGITQSPKYLFRKEGQNVTLSCEQNLNHDAMYWYRQDPGQGLRLIYYSQIVNDFQKGDIAEGYSVSREKKESFPLTVTSAQKNPTAFYLCASSQTGGSMAGANVLTFGAGSRLTVL.

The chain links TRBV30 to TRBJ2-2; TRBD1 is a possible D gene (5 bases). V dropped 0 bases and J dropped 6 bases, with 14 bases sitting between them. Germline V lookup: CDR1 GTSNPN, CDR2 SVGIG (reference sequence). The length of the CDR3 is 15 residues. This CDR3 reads CAWSVSQGRAGELFF. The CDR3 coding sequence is TGTGCCTGGAGTGTATCCCAGGGTAGGGCCGGGGAGCTGTTTTTT. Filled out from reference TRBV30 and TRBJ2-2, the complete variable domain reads SQTIHQWPATLVQPVGSPLSLECTVEGTSNPNLYWYRQAAGRGLQLLFYSVGIGQISSEVPQNLSASRPQDRQFILSSKKLLLSDSGFYLCAWSVSQGRAGELFFGEGSRLTVL.

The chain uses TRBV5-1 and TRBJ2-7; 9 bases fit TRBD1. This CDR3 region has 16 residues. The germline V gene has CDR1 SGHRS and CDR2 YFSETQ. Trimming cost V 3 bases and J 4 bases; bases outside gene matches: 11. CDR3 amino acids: CASSSGTGMGSYEQYF. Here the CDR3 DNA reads TGCGCCAGCAGCTCCGGGACAGGGATGGGATCGTACGAGCAGTACTTC.

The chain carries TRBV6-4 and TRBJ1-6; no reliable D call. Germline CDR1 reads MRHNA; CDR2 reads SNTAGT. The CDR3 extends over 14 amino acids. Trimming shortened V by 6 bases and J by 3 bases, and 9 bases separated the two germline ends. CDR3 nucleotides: TGTGCCAGCAGCGAACAGCACTATAATTCACCCCTCCACTTT. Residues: CASSEQHYNSPLHF.

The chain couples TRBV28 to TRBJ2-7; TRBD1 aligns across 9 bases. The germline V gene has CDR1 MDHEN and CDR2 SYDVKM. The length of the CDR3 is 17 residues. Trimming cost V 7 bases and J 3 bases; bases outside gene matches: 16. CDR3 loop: CASTTQGAEASVYEQYF. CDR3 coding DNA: TGTGCCAGCACTACACAGGGGGCGGAAGCGTCCGTCTACGAGCAGTACTTC. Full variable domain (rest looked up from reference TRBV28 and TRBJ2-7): DVKVTQSSRYLVKRTGEKVFLECVQDMDHENMFWYRQDPGLGLRLIYFSYDVKMKEKGDIPEGYSVSREKKERFSLILESASTNQTSMYLCASTTQGAEASVYEQYFGPGTRLTVT.

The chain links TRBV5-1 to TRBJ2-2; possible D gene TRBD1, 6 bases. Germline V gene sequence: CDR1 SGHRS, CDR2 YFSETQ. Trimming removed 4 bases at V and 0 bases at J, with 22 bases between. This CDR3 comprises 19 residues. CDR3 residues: CASSAGNTGTSTNTGELFF. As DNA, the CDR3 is TGCGCCAGCAGCGCCGGCAACACCGGGACATCGACGAACACCGGGGAGCTGTTTTTT.

CDR3 DNA sequence: TGTGCCAGCAGCATGCTAGCGGGAGTGAGCAATGAGCAGTTCTTC. Translating it yields CASSMLAGVSNEQFF. This chain connects TRBV14 to TRBJ2-1, with TRBD2 matching 10 bases. The germline gives CDR1 SGHDN, CDR2 FVKESK. After removal of 5 bases from V and 6 bases from J, the junction contained 7 bases not matched to a gene. This CDR3 is 15 amino acids long. Combining the CDR3 with reference TRBV14 and TRBJ2-1 gives the whole variable domain EAGVTQFPSHSVIEKGQTVTLRCDPISGHDNLYWYRRVMGKEIKFLLHFVKESKQDESGMPNNRFLAERTGGTYSTLKVQPAELEDSGVYFCASSMLAGVSNEQFFGPGTRLTVL.

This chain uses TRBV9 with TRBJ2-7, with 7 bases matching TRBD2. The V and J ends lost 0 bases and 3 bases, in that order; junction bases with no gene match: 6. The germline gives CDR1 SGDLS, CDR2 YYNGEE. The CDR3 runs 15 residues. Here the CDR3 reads CASSVGPAGIYEQYF. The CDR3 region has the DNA TGTGCCAGCAGCGTAGGTCCAGCGGGAATCTACGAGCAGTACTTC.

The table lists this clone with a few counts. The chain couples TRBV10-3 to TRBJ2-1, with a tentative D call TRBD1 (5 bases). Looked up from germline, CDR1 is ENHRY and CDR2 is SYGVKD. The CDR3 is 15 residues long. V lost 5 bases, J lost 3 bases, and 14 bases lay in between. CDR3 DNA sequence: TGTGCCATCAGTACACAGGAAAACGGCTACAATGAGCAGTTCTTC. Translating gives CAISTQENGYNEQFF.

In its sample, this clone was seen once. CDR3 protein: CASSPQVQGSTDTQYF. The DNA for the CDR3 is TGTGCCAGCAGCCCCCAAGTACAGGGCAGCACAGATACGCAGTATTTT. The chain uses TRBV7-2 and TRBJ2-3; possibly TRBD1 for D (6 bases). V was clipped by 5 bases and J by 0 bases, with 15 bases between them. The CDR3 runs 16 residues. Germline CDR1 reads SGHTA; CDR2 reads FQGNSA.

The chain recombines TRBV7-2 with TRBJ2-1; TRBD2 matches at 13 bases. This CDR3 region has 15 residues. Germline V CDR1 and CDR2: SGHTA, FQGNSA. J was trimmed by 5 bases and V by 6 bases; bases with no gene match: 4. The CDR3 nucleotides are TGTGCCAGCAGGGAGGGACTAGCGGGACACAATGAGCAGTTCTTC. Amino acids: CASREGLAGHNEQFF. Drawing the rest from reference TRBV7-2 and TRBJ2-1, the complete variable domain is GAGVSQSPSNKVTEKGKDVELRCDPISGHTALYWYRQSLGQGLEFLIYFQGNSAPDKSGLPSDRFSAERTGGSVSTLTIQRTQQEDSAVYLCASREGLAGHNEQFFGPGTRLTVL.